A selection of T cell receptor beta chains follows, all from one sample in a study of spatial heterogeneity in lung cancer. TCRdb recomputed calls from the 5' RACE reads with MiXCR, one row per CDR3 protein. Here the sample spans about 85,000 distinct CDR3 sequences, 15% to 25% being singletons. Sample: PBMCs, taken at surgery. These receptors were obtained from a male donor with early-stage non-small cell lung cancer. Each CDR3 is given with its conserved first and last residue. The D gene is left open where the match is weak. Clone size appears in some rows only: once, few, many, or a class for an expanded clone.

D gene: TRBD2; CDR3 length: 15; J gene: TRBJ2-1; clone size: NA; V gene: TRBV7-9; CDR3 DNA: TGTGCCAGCAGCTCTCATGGGGGGGTGAACAATGAGCAGTTCTTC; CDR3 protein: CASSSHGGVNNEQFF
D gene: NA; CDR3 length: 15; J gene: TRBJ1-3; clone size: NA; V gene: TRBV5-4; CDR3 DNA: TGTGCCAGCAGCTTACAGGGTTCCAGAGGAAACACCATATATTTT; CDR3 protein: CASSLQGSRGNTIYF
D gene: TRBD1; CDR3 length: 15; J gene: TRBJ2-7; clone size: few; V gene: TRBV6-5; CDR3 DNA: TGTGCCAGCAGTTACACAGGACAGGACACCTACGAGCAGTACTTC; CDR3 protein: CASSYTGQDTYEQYF
D gene: NA; CDR3 length: 17; J gene: TRBJ2-2; clone size: NA; V gene: TRBV4-3; CDR3 DNA: TGCGCCAGCAGCCAAGATGCGGACGGGCGAGACACCGGGGAGCTGTTTTTT; CDR3 protein: CASSQDADGRDTGELFF
D gene: NA; CDR3 length: 15; J gene: TRBJ1-5; clone size: many; V gene: TRBV5-1; CDR3 DNA: TGCGCCAGCAGCTTGGATGGGGGTGAGGATCAGCCCCAGCATTTT; CDR3 protein: CASSLDGGEDQPQHF
D gene: NA; CDR3 length: 15; J gene: TRBJ1-5; clone size: NA; V gene: TRBV12-3/TRBV12-4; CDR3 DNA: TGTGCCAGCAGTCGGGACCGACTCCCCAATCAGCCCCAGCATTTT; CDR3 protein: CASSRDRLPNQPQHF
D gene: NA; CDR3 length: 16; J gene: TRBJ1-5; clone size: NA; V gene: TRBV12-3/TRBV12-4; CDR3 DNA: TGTGCCAGCAGTTTGTCTGCTCCGACTAGCAATCAGCCCCAGCATTTT; CDR3 protein: CASSLSAPTSNQPQHF
D gene: NA; CDR3 length: 15; J gene: TRBJ2-1; clone size: NA; V gene: TRBV29-1; CDR3 DNA: TGCAGCGTTGAGGGGGACGCCAGCTCCTACAATGAGCAGTTCTTC; CDR3 protein: CSVEGDASSYNEQFF
D gene: TRBD1; CDR3 length: 13; J gene: TRBJ2-7; clone size: many; V gene: TRBV12-3/TRBV12-4; CDR3 DNA: TGTGCCAGCAGTTTGAGAGGGGGCGACGAGCAGTACTTC; CDR3 protein: CASSLRGGDEQYF
D gene: NA; CDR3 length: 13; J gene: TRBJ1-1; clone size: few; V gene: TRBV7-6; CDR3 DNA: TGTGCCAGCAGCTTAGGGATGGACACTGAAGCTTTCTTT; CDR3 protein: CASSLGMDTEAFF
D gene: TRBD2; CDR3 length: 15; J gene: TRBJ2-1; clone size: NA; V gene: TRBV12-3/TRBV12-4; CDR3 DNA: TGTGCCAGCAGTATGACTAGCGGGTTTTACAATGAGCAGTTCTTC; CDR3 protein: CASSMTSGFYNEQFF
D gene: NA; CDR3 length: 12; J gene: TRBJ2-5; clone size: medium-sized; V gene: TRBV7-2; CDR3 DNA: TGTGCCAGCAGCCCGGCGGGGGAGACCCAGTACTTC; CDR3 protein: CASSPAGETQYF
D gene: TRBD2; CDR3 length: 16; J gene: TRBJ2-1; clone size: few; V gene: TRBV29-1; CDR3 DNA: TGCAGCGTTGAAGACCTAGCGGCGAGCTCCTACAATGAGCAGTTCTTC; CDR3 protein: CSVEDLAASSYNEQFF
D gene: TRBD1; CDR3 length: 12; J gene: TRBJ1-2; clone size: NA; V gene: TRBV20-1; CDR3 DNA: TGCAGTGCTAGAGAGGACAGGGATGGCTACACCTTC; CDR3 protein: CSAREDRDGYTF
D gene: NA; CDR3 length: 12; J gene: TRBJ2-2; clone size: many; V gene: TRBV12-3/TRBV12-4; CDR3 DNA: TGTGCCAGCAGAGGGGACACCGGGGAGCTGTTTTTT; CDR3 protein: CASRGDTGELFF
D gene: NA; CDR3 length: 14; J gene: TRBJ1-6; clone size: NA; V gene: TRBV11-2; CDR3 DNA: TGTGCCAGCAGCTCCGGGACCGGGAGTATGGCCCTCCACTTT; CDR3 protein: CASSSGTGSMALHF
D gene: NA; CDR3 length: 15; J gene: TRBJ1-6; clone size: many; V gene: TRBV15; CDR3 DNA: TGTGCCACCAGCAGAGATCGAGGGGAAAATTCACCCCTCCACTTT; CDR3 protein: CATSRDRGENSPLHF
D gene: NA; CDR3 length: 14; J gene: TRBJ1-1; clone size: NA; V gene: TRBV7-9; CDR3 DNA: TGTGCCAGCAGCAGTTGGGGCCAAGACACTGAAGCTTTCTTT; CDR3 protein: CASSSWGQDTEAFF
D gene: NA; CDR3 length: 14; J gene: TRBJ2-1; clone size: NA; V gene: TRBV27; CDR3 DNA: TGTGCCAGCAGCCAATGGGGTTCCTACAATGAGCAGTTCTTC; CDR3 protein: CASSQWGSYNEQFF
D gene: NA; CDR3 length: 13; J gene: TRBJ2-3; clone size: few; V gene: TRBV29-1; CDR3 DNA: TGCAGCGCTACGGGCCCCCGGGGAGATACGCAGTATTTT; CDR3 protein: CSATGPRGDTQYF
D gene: NA; CDR3 length: 16; J gene: TRBJ2-3; clone size: NA; V gene: TRBV30; CDR3 DNA: TGTGCCTGGACCCACAAGGACAGCCGAAGTGGGGATACGCAGTATTTT; CDR3 protein: CAWTHKDSRSGDTQYF
D gene: NA; CDR3 length: 16; J gene: TRBJ2-1; clone size: NA; V gene: TRBV9; CDR3 DNA: TGTGCCAGCAGCTCCCACTCCGGGACAACGACCAATGAGCAGTTCTTC; CDR3 protein: CASSSHSGTTTNEQFF
D gene: TRBD1; CDR3 length: 16; J gene: TRBJ2-3; clone size: many; V gene: TRBV7-8; CDR3 DNA: TGTGCCAGCAGCTCGCTGCCGGGACAGGGCGCAGATACGCAGTATTTT; CDR3 protein: CASSSLPGQGADTQYF
D gene: TRBD2; CDR3 length: 13; J gene: TRBJ2-7; clone size: many; V gene: TRBV6-6; CDR3 DNA: TGTGCCAGCAGTTACACGGCGGGAGGCGAGCAGTACTTC; CDR3 protein: CASSYTAGGEQYF
D gene: TRBD1; CDR3 length: 16; J gene: TRBJ2-7; clone size: many; V gene: TRBV28; CDR3 DNA: TGTGCCAGCAGTTTTGTCATCGCGACAGGGGGCCACGAGCAGTACTTC; CDR3 protein: CASSFVIATGGHEQYF
D gene: TRBD1; CDR3 length: 14; J gene: TRBJ1-1; clone size: many; V gene: TRBV18; CDR3 DNA: TGTGCCAGCTCAAGAGACAGGGAAGGGTCTGAAGCTTTCTTT; CDR3 protein: CASSRDREGSEAFF
D gene: NA; CDR3 length: 15; J gene: TRBJ2-5; clone size: few; V gene: TRBV5-5; CDR3 DNA: TGTGCCAGCAGCCTTCTCCAGGCGGGCCAAGAGACCCAGTACTTC; CDR3 protein: CASSLLQAGQETQYF
D gene: TRBD2; CDR3 length: 15; J gene: TRBJ2-3; clone size: NA; V gene: TRBV6-2/TRBV6-3; CDR3 DNA: TGTGCCAGCAGACACGGACTAGCGGGGACCGGAGGGCAGTATTTT; CDR3 protein: CASRHGLAGTGGQYF
D gene: NA; CDR3 length: 16; J gene: TRBJ2-7; clone size: medium-sized; V gene: TRBV3-1; CDR3 DNA: TGTGCCAGCAGCCAAAATCCGGCGGGGCAGGCGGACGAGCAGTACTTC; CDR3 protein: CASSQNPAGQADEQYF
D gene: TRBD1; CDR3 length: 15; J gene: TRBJ2-7; clone size: few; V gene: TRBV27; CDR3 DNA: TGTGCCAGCAGTTTTCAAACAGGGGCTTCCTACGAGCAGTACTTC; CDR3 protein: CASSFQTGASYEQYF
D gene: NA; CDR3 length: 14; J gene: TRBJ2-5; clone size: once; V gene: TRBV9; CDR3 DNA: TGTGCCAGCGGGACGGGAAACAATTTAGAGACCCAGTACTTC; CDR3 protein: CASGTGNNLETQYF
D gene: NA; CDR3 length: 16; J gene: TRBJ2-6; clone size: few; V gene: TRBV24-1; CDR3 DNA: TGTGCCACCAGTGACAACCCAGGGGCCGGGGCCAACGTCCTGACTTTC; CDR3 protein: CATSDNPGAGANVLTF
D gene: NA; CDR3 length: 15; J gene: TRBJ1-4; clone size: NA; V gene: TRBV4-2; CDR3 DNA: TGTGCCAGCACAAACTCGGGGGTCGAGGATGAAAAACTGTTTTTT; CDR3 protein: CASTNSGVEDEKLFF
D gene: NA; CDR3 length: 14; J gene: TRBJ1-3; clone size: NA; V gene: TRBV27; CDR3 DNA: TGTGCCAGCAGGCGAGGGGGGGCTGGAAACACCATATATTTT; CDR3 protein: CASRRGGAGNTIYF
D gene: NA; CDR3 length: 13; J gene: TRBJ1-1; clone size: NA; V gene: TRBV5-1; CDR3 DNA: TGCGCCAGCAGCGGGACATTGAACACTGAAGCTTTCTTT; CDR3 protein: CASSGTLNTEAFF
D gene: NA; CDR3 length: 13; J gene: TRBJ2-2; clone size: NA; V gene: TRBV11-2; CDR3 DNA: TGTGCCAGCAGCTTATACTCCACCGGGGAGCTGTTTTTT; CDR3 protein: CASSLYSTGELFF
D gene: NA; CDR3 length: 14; J gene: TRBJ2-1; clone size: few; V gene: TRBV7-3; CDR3 DNA: TGTGCCAGCAGCGCCGGGACTGCCCAATCGAGGCAGTTCTTC; CDR3 protein: CASSAGTAQSRQFF
D gene: NA; CDR3 length: 13; J gene: TRBJ2-1; clone size: NA; V gene: TRBV20-1; CDR3 DNA: TGCAGTGCTGTCAGCCCGGCGGGGAATGAGCAGTTCTTC; CDR3 protein: CSAVSPAGNEQFF
D gene: NA; CDR3 length: 12; J gene: TRBJ1-1; clone size: few; V gene: TRBV28; CDR3 DNA: TGTGCCAGCAGTTTGCAGTTAACTGAAGCTTTCTTT; CDR3 protein: CASSLQLTEAFF
D gene: TRBD2; CDR3 length: 17; J gene: TRBJ2-1; clone size: NA; V gene: TRBV15; CDR3 DNA: TGTGCCACCAGGACTAGCGGGGGGAACCTAATTTACAATGAGCAGTTCTTC; CDR3 protein: CATRTSGGNLIYNEQFF
D gene: TRBD2; CDR3 length: 16; J gene: TRBJ2-4; clone size: NA; V gene: TRBV9; CDR3 DNA: TGTGCCAGCAGCGTAGCGTCTAGCGGGGCTACGTACATTCAGTACTTC; CDR3 protein: CASSVASSGATYIQYF
D gene: NA; CDR3 length: 13; J gene: TRBJ1-5; clone size: few; V gene: TRBV7-2; CDR3 DNA: TGTGCCAGCAGCTTAGTACATGATCAGCCCCAGCATTTT; CDR3 protein: CASSLVHDQPQHF
D gene: TRBD1; CDR3 length: 18; J gene: TRBJ2-2; clone size: few; V gene: TRBV7-3; CDR3 DNA: TGTGCCAGCAGCCCTGGGACAGGGAGGGATGGGAACACCGGGGAGCTGTTTTTT; CDR3 protein: CASSPGTGRDGNTGELFF
D gene: NA; CDR3 length: 14; J gene: TRBJ2-7; clone size: medium-sized; V gene: TRBV18; CDR3 DNA: TGTGCCAGCTCGGAAGGGGTTGCGATTTACGAGCAGTACTTC; CDR3 protein: CASSEGVAIYEQYF
D gene: NA; CDR3 length: 14; J gene: TRBJ2-7; clone size: NA; V gene: TRBV21-1; CDR3 DNA: TGTGCCCCTTGCCGGGGGACACCCTCCTACGAGCAGTACTTC; CDR3 protein: CAPCRGTPSYEQYF
D gene: NA; CDR3 length: 16; J gene: TRBJ2-2; clone size: NA; V gene: TRBV5-1; CDR3 DNA: TGCGCCAGCAGCTTGTTTGCGGTTGCGAACACCGGGGAGCTGTTTTTT; CDR3 protein: CASSLFAVANTGELFF
D gene: NA; CDR3 length: 17; J gene: TRBJ2-2; clone size: NA; V gene: TRBV12-3/TRBV12-4; CDR3 DNA: TGTGCCAGCAGTGCCTTATCCGGGACGGTGAACACCGGGGAGCTGTTTTTT; CDR3 protein: CASSALSGTVNTGELFF
D gene: NA; CDR3 length: 16; J gene: TRBJ2-4; clone size: NA; V gene: TRBV28; CDR3 DNA: TGTGCCAGCAGTTTAACGGGGGTTGAAGCCAAAAACATTCAGTACTTC; CDR3 protein: CASSLTGVEAKNIQYF
D gene: NA; CDR3 length: 12; J gene: TRBJ1-6; clone size: NA; V gene: TRBV20-1; CDR3 DNA: TGCAGTGCTAAGATGAGGAATTCACCCCTCCACTTT; CDR3 protein: CSAKMRNSPLHF